These 21 T cell receptor beta chains originate from one sample sequenced in a study of T-cell memory formation after mild COVID-19. Via MiXCR, TCRdb re-called the 5' RACE reads, giving one row per CDR3 protein. The data hold a few hundred thousand distinct CDR3 sequences, with 28% observed a single time. Sequencing was performed on PBMCs or a T cell subset sorted from them (not recorded which). These TCRs come from an adult woman who had mild COVID-19 (a few samples of this study predate the infection). Cell type and time point are not known.

The chain carries TRBV20-1 and TRBJ2-3; D is perhaps TRBD1 (6 bases). Trimming left V 2 bases short and J 6 bases short, with 18 bases between. Germline CDR1 reads DFQATT; CDR2 reads SNEGSKA (reference sequence). The CDR3 contains 15 residues. This CDR3 reads CSARSSDRSTDTQYF. The CDR3 nucleotides are TGCAGTGCTAGATCCTCTGACAGGTCCACGGATACGCAGTATTTT.

This clonotype was counted a few times. CDR3 region: CASSLWTSGVSYNEQFF. CDR3 sequence (DNA): TGTGCCAGCAGCCTCTGGACTAGCGGGGTCTCCTACAATGAGCAGTTCTTC. The chain employs TRBV4-2 and TRBJ2-1; 12 positions match TRBD2. Germline CDR1 reads LGHNA; CDR2 reads YNFKEQ. The CDR3 runs 17 residues. Trimming at V came to 4 bases and at J to 0 bases, leaving 4 bases not matched to a gene.

The V gene is TRBV4-3, the J gene TRBJ2-7; 8 bases fit TRBD2. CDR1 is LGHNA and CDR2 is YSLEER in the germline V gene. The V segment lost 1 base and the J segment 0 bases; nucleotides outside the gene matches: 5. The CDR3 sequence is 16 residues long. The CDR3 DNA follows: TGCGCCAGCAGCCAAGGGGGGGCGGGAGGCTCCTACGAGCAGTACTTC. Amino acid sequence: CASSQGGAGGSYEQYF.

V is TRBV20-1 and J is TRBJ2-5; D uncertain. The V gene's germline CDR1 is DFQATT and CDR2 SNEGSKA (reference sequence). Trimming removed 1 base from V and 2 bases from J, with 8 bases in between. This CDR3 contains 13 residues. The CDR3 region is CSARGLPQETQYF. The CDR3 region has the DNA TGCAGTGCTAGAGGTCTACCACAAGAGACCCAGTACTTC.

V and J are TRBV7-8 and TRBJ2-3; 16 positions match TRBD2. V dropped 8 bases and J dropped 1; count of bases not matched to a gene: 9. The CDR3 spans 18 residues. Germline V gene lookup returns CDR1 SGHVS and CDR2 FQNEAQ. CDR3 amino acids: CASVKGLAGGYRTDTQYF. CDR3 nucleotides: TGTGCCAGCGTCAAGGGACTAGCGGGAGGGTATCGCACAGATACGCAGTATTTT.

This clonotype was seen a few times. V is TRBV20-1 and J is TRBJ2-7; TRBD1 aligns across 12 bases. The germline V gene has CDR1 DFQATT and CDR2 SNEGSKA (reference sequence). After removal of 6 bases from V and 2 bases from J, the junction contained 2 bases not matched to a gene. The CDR3 is 13 amino acids. CDR3 protein: CSAGDRGPYEQYF. The CDR3 coding sequence is TGCAGTGCGGGGGACAGGGGGCCCTACGAGCAGTACTTC.

This chain uses TRBV5-1 with TRBJ2-2, with D perhaps assigned TRBD1 or TRBD2 (5 bases each). Germline-derived CDR1 and CDR2 are SGHRS and YFSETQ. The CDR3 is 16 residues long. V lost 4 bases to trimming and J lost 0 bases, with 13 bases between them. The CDR3: CASSLGTDTNTGELFF. CDR3 in DNA: TGCGCCAGCAGCCTAGGGACGGACACGAACACCGGGGAGCTGTTTTTT.

This rearrangement joins TRBV3-1 to TRBJ2-1; D possibly corresponds to TRBD1 (5 bases). The V and J ends lost 1 base and 8 bases respectively, with 15 bases between them. Germline CDR1 reads LGHDT; CDR2 reads YNNKEL (reference sequence). CDR3 length: 15 residues. The CDR3 here is CASSQGYSRVDEQFF. The CDR3 DNA sequence: TGTGCCAGCAGCCAAGGGTATAGCAGGGTCGATGAGCAGTTCTTC.

The rearrangement links TRBV29-1 to TRBJ2-7; no firm D call. In germline, CDR1 is SQVTM, CDR2 ANQGSEA. V lost 4 bases, J lost 2 bases, and 6 bases lay in between. The CDR3 sequence is 11 residues long. Written as DNA, the CDR3 is TGCAGCGTTGGGAATACCTACGAGCAGTACTTC. It translates to CSVGNTYEQYF.

The genes are TRBV6-5 and TRBJ2-7; 15 bases line up with TRBD2. The germline V gene has CDR1 MNHEY and CDR2 SVGAGI. The CDR3 sequence is 15 residues long. With 6 bases clipped from V and 2 bases from J, the junction kept 2 bases outside the gene matches. The DNA of the CDR3 is TGTGCCAGCAGGGGACTAGCGGGAGGAGCCTACGAGCAGTACTTC. Residues: CASRGLAGGAYEQYF.

The chain recombines TRBV6-5 with TRBJ2-7; TRBD1 matches at 10 bases. The V and J ends lost 10 bases and 6 bases, in that order; junction bases with no gene match: 6. The CDR3 is made up of 12 amino acids. Germline values: CDR1 MNHEY, CDR2 SVGAGI. CDR3: CATRDRGREQYF. As DNA, the CDR3 is TGTGCCACCCGGGACAGGGGTCGCGAGCAGTACTTC.

The rearrangement joins TRBV29-1 to TRBJ1-1; perhaps TRBD1 as D (6 bases). The CDR3 length is 13 residues. V dropped 7 bases and J dropped 1 base, with 13 bases sitting between them. Per germline, CDR1 SQVTM and CDR2 ANQGSEA. The CDR3 region has the DNA TGCAGCGGGCACAGGGCAAAGAACACTGAAGCTTTCTTT. It encodes CSGHRAKNTEAFF. Variable domain in full (rest from reference TRBV29-1 and TRBJ1-1): SAVISQKPSRDICQRGTSLTIQCQVDSQVTMMFWYRQQPGQSLTLIATANQGSEATYESGFVIDKFPISRPNLTFSTLTVSNMSPEDSSIYLCSGHRAKNTEAFFGQGTRLTVV.

This clonotype was counted between two and nine times. The V gene is TRBV19, the J gene TRBJ2-7; 9 bases map to TRBD1. The germline CDR1 and CDR2 sequences are LNHDA and SQIVND (reference sequence). V was clipped by 3 bases and J by 6 bases; unmatched bases: 6. This CDR3 is 14 amino acids long. CDR3 DNA sequence: TGTGCCAGTAGTATTTACACAGGGGGCGGCGAGCAGTACTTC. Translation: CASSIYTGGGEQYF.

This chain connects TRBV20-1 to TRBJ1-1; 7 bases match TRBD1. Trimming cost V 5 bases and J 2 bases; bases outside gene matches: 11. The germline V gene has CDR1 DFQATT and CDR2 SNEGSKA (reference sequence). This CDR3 region has 15 residues. CDR3 sequence: CSAVGQNSFNTEAFF. CDR3 bases: TGCAGTGCTGTGGGACAGAACAGTTTCAACACTGAAGCTTTCTTT.

In its sample, this clonotype was seen a few times. The chain links TRBV6-1 to TRBJ2-3; perhaps TRBD2 as D (5 bases). Germline CDR1 MNHNS, CDR2 SASEGT. Between the trimmed V and J ends, which lost 8 bases and 8 bases, there was a span of 23 bases. The CDR3 consists of 15 residues. The CDR3 is CASLTLSDGKSTQYF. CDR3 DNA: TGTGCCAGCCTAACACTAAGCGACGGGAAAAGTACGCAGTATTTT.

This sequence joins TRBV5-1 and TRBJ2-7; TRBD2 might be the D (6 bases). CDR3 size: 16 residues. With 0 bases removed from V and 1 base from J, the gap between germline ends came to 14 bases. Germline V gene lookup returns CDR1 SGHRS and CDR2 YFSETQ. The CDR3 coding sequence is TGCGCCAGCAGCTTGGAATCGGGACGGGAGTCCTACGAGCAGTACTTC. Protein: CASSLESGRESYEQYF.

Only a few counts were recorded for this clonotype. The chain couples TRBV4-3 to TRBJ2-1; D is unresolved. The germline CDR1 and CDR2 sequences are LGHNA and YSLEER. Trimming removed 1 base at V and 4 bases at J, with 20 bases between. CDR3 size: 18 residues. CDR3 sequence reads: CASSQGRLPGVGYNEQFF. The CDR3 DNA sequence: TGCGCCAGCAGCCAAGGGAGACTTCCTGGGGTTGGATACAATGAGCAGTTCTTC.

This clonotype was detected only once. The chain employs TRBV7-3 and TRBJ2-1; TRBD2 matches at 7 bases. CDR1 SGHTA and CDR2 FQGTGA come from the germline V gene. CDR3 length equals 16 residues. The ends lost 5 bases at V and 0 bases at J; junction bases unmatched: 7. The CDR3 coding sequence is TGTGCCAGCAGCCGGGCCTCGGGAGGCTCCTACAATGAGCAGTTCTTC. Its protein product is CASSRASGGSYNEQFF. Based on the CDR3 plus reference TRBV7-3 and TRBJ2-1, the full variable domain is GAGVSQTPSNKVTEKGKYVELRCDPISGHTALYWYRQSLGQGPEFLIYFQGTGAADDSGLPNDRFFAVRPEGSVSTLKIQRTERGDSAVYLCASSRASGGSYNEQFFGPGTRLTVL.

The chain has TRBV12-3 or TRBV12-4 and TRBJ2-1; D possibly corresponds to TRBD1 (5 bases). V was trimmed by 3 bases and J by 8 bases, leaving 11 bases between them. The CDR3 has 13 amino acids. This CDR3 is CASSFQGTHEQFF. In DNA, the CDR3 is TGTGCCAGCAGTTTTCAGGGTACCCATGAGCAGTTCTTC.

The CDR3 coding sequence is TGTGCCAGCGCTTTCGGGCTAGCGGGAGTCGACGAGCAGTACTTC. This gives the protein CASAFGLAGVDEQYF. This chain uses TRBV6-2 or TRBV6-3 with TRBJ2-7; TRBD2 matches 10 bases. V was clipped by 8 bases and J by 5 bases; unmatched bases: 12. The CDR3 length is 15 residues. Germline-derived CDR1 and CDR2 are MNHEY and SVGEGT.

The chain links TRBV20-1 to TRBJ2-7; no firm D call. The CDR3 is made up of 13 amino acids. Trimming left V 6 bases short and J 5 bases short, with 17 bases between. Germline CDR1 DFQATT, CDR2 SNEGSKA (reference sequence). The CDR3 DNA sequence: TGCAGTGCCCCGGCCGGTTCGGGCCACGAGCAGTACTTC. As protein: CSAPAGSGHEQYF.